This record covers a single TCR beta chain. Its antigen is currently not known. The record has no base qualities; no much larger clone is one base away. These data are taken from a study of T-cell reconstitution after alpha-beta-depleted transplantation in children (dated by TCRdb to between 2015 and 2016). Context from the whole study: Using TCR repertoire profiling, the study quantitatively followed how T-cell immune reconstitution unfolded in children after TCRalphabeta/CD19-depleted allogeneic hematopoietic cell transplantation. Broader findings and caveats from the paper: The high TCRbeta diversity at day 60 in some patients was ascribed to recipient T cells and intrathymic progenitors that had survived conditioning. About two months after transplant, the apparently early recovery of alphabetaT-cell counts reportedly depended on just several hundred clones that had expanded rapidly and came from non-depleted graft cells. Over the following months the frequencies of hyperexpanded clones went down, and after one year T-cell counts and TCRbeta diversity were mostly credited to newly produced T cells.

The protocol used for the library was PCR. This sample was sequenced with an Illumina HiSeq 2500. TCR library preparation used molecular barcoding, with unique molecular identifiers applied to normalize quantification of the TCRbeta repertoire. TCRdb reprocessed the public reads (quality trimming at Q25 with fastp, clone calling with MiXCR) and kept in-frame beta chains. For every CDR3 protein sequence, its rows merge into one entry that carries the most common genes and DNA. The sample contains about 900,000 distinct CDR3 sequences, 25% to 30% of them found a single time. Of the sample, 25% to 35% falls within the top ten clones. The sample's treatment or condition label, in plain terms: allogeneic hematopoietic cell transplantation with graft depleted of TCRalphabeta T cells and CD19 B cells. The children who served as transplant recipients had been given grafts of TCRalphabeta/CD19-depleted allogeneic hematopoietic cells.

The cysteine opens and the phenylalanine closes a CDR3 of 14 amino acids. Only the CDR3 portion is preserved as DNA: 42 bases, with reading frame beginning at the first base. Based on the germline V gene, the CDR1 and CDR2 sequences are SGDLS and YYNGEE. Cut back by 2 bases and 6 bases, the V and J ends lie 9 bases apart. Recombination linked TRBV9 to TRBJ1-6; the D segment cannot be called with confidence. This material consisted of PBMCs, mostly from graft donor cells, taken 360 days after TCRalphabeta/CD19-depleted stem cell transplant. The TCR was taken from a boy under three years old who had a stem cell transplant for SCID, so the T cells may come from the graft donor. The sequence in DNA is TGTGCCAGCAGCGTTGGGGTTGTTAATTCACCCCTCCACTTT. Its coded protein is CASSVGVVNSPLHF.